Below are 27 T cell receptor beta chains sequenced from a single sample in a study of cytomegalovirus exposure and HLA in healthy donors. The PCR used 60 Vbeta and 13 Jbeta primers. Only in-frame clones appear in the TCRdb table, and some are missing; sequencing was by immunoSEQ multiplex PCR. The sample yields under 200,000 clones, 70% to 80% seen once. Sequencing was carried out using PBMCs. The receptor source for this set is a woman younger than 45 in good health and CMV-seropositive.

This clone was counted a single time. V gene TRBV2 combines with J gene TRBJ2-1; 13 bases fit TRBD2. V lost 4 bases and J lost 7; bases outside the gene matches: 19. The CDR3 contains 20 residues. In germline, CDR1 is SNHLY, CDR2 FYNNEI. The CDR3 reads CASSGSPSAGTSGNLNEQFF. DNA of the CDR3: TGTGCCAGCAGTGGATCCCCTTCCGCCGGGACTAGCGGGAATCTTAATGAGCAGTTCTTC.

CDR3 in DNA: TGTGCCAGCAGTAAGAGGGGGCACTATTATGGCTACACCTTC. It yields the protein CASSKRGHYYGYTF. The chain employs TRBV28 and TRBJ1-2, with TRBD1 matching over 7 bases. Looked up from germline, CDR1 is MDHEN and CDR2 is SYDVKM. The CDR3 covers 14 residues. V trimming: 5 bases; J trimming: 5 bases; junction bases outside the gene matches: 8.

The CDR3 coding sequence is TGTGCCAGTAGCTCCTCAGGAGGAACCGGGGAGCTGTTTTTT. It specifies CASSSSGGTGELFF. V is TRBV19 and J is TRBJ2-2, with D possibly matching TRBD2 (5 bases). This CDR3 spans 14 amino acids. CDR1 is LNHDA and CDR2 is SQIVND in the germline V gene (reference sequence). Trimming removed 6 bases from V and 5 bases from J, with 13 bases in between.

The rearrangement uses TRBV5-4 and TRBJ1-5; no reliable D call. The CDR3 has 13 residues. V lost 4 bases, J lost 6 bases, and 11 bases lay in between. CDR1 and CDR2 from the germline V gene are SGHNT and YYREEE (reference sequence). CDR3 coding DNA: TGTGCCAGCAGCGGGGAGGGAGGTCAGCCCCAGCATTTT. Translated: CASSGEGGQPQHF.

With regard to this clone: Other DNA sequences in the same sample also yield this CDR3. V gene TRBV28 combines with J gene TRBJ1-5; D is unclear. Germline values: CDR1 MDHEN, CDR2 SYDVKM. Trimming pared 6 bases from V and 6 bases from J, leaving 12 bases between. CDR3 length: 13 amino acids. The CDR3 loop reads CASREQGGQPQHF. CDR3 nucleotide sequence: TGTGCCAGCAGAGAACAAGGCGGTCAGCCCCAGCATTTT.

This chain connects TRBV5-4 to TRBJ2-1, with TRBD2 identical over 8 bases. This CDR3 region has 17 residues. The V gene end was trimmed by 7 bases and the J gene end by 2 bases; junction bases not matched to a gene: 14. The germline gives CDR1 SGHNT, CDR2 YYREEE (reference sequence). This CDR3 reads CASSYRRGGRTYNEQFF. DNA for the CDR3: TGTGCCAGCTCCTACAGACGGGGGGGCCGCACCTACAATGAGCAGTTCTTC.

This clone was picked up one time. The chain joins TRBV7-2 to TRBJ2-7; possibly TRBD1 for D (6 bases). This CDR3 is 17 amino acids long. Trimming took off 2 bases at V and 7 bases at J, with 24 bases between the two ends. Germline V gene data show CDR1 as SGHTA and CDR2 as FQGNSA. The CDR3 nucleotides are TGTGCCAGCAGCTTAAGAAGTCTGGACAGTGGGACGGGGGAGCAGTACTTC. Encoded protein: CASSLRSLDSGTGEQYF.

This clone has more than one count but fewer than ten. The V call is TRBV2, the J call TRBJ1-5; TRBD1 matches at 7 bases. This CDR3 is built from 14 residues. V lost 5 bases to trimming and J lost 2 bases; unmatched junction nucleotides: 3. Per the germline V gene, CDR1 is SNHLY and CDR2 is FYNNEI. The CDR3 region has the DNA TGTGCCAGCAGTCTAGGACAGGGCAATCAGCCCCAGCATTTT. It codes for CASSLGQGNQPQHF.

The chain combines TRBV27 with TRBJ2-3; a possible D gene is TRBD1 (6 bases). Germline-derived CDR1 and CDR2 are MNHEY and SMNVEV (reference sequence). This CDR3 region has 14 residues. Trimming removed 8 bases from V and 0 bases from J, with 12 bases in between. The CDR3 nucleotides read TGTGCCAGCTCGGACAGCACTAGCACAGATACGCAGTATTTT. Protein product: CASSDSTSTDTQYF.

This chain connects TRBV6-5 to TRBJ1-3; 9 nucleotides agree with TRBD1. J lost 4 bases, V lost 7 bases, and 8 bases had no gene match. The CDR3 loop spans 15 amino acids. Looked up from germline, CDR1 is MNHEY and CDR2 is SVGAGI. The CDR3 DNA sequence: TGTGCCAGCACGTCCGGGACAGGGCCAGGAAACACCATATATTTT. As protein: CASTSGTGPGNTIYF.

The J gene is TRBJ1-4, the V gene TRBV29-1; D gene unclear. This CDR3 region has 15 residues. Trimming took 0 bases from V and 15 from J, leaving 23 bases between them. Germline V gives CDR1 SQVTM, CDR2 ANQGSEA. In DNA form, the CDR3 reads TGCAGCGTTGAAGATCGTATCAGCTCCCTAAAGCGGGTGTTTTTT. It is translated as CSVEDRISSLKRVFF.

This clone was counted only a few times. As DNA, the CDR3 is TGCGCCAGCAGCCACATCCCAGGATCATATTTCTACGAGCAGTACTTC. Translated: CASSHIPGSYFYEQYF. This chain uses TRBV4-3 with TRBJ2-7; D uncertain. The germline CDR1 and CDR2 sequences are LGHNA and YSLEER. V lost 3 bases and J 3 bases, leaving 18 bases between the germline ends. CDR3 size: 16 residues.

The chain links TRBV7-2 to TRBJ1-2; 7 nucleotides match TRBD1. Germline V gene sequence: CDR1 SGHTA, CDR2 FQGNSA. V dropped 1 base and J dropped 0; count of bases not matched to a gene: 5. The CDR3 runs to 16 residues. CDR3 coding DNA: TGTGCCAGCAGCTTAGGAAACAGGGGTCCTAACTATGGCTACACCTTC. Translated: CASSLGNRGPNYGYTF.

This clone was observed a few times. The V gene is TRBV19, the J gene TRBJ2-1; TRBD2 matches at 12 bases. Germline values: CDR1 LNHDA, CDR2 SQIVND (reference sequence). The junction had 7 bases not matched to a gene; V was cut back by 0 bases and J by 4 bases. The CDR3 length is 18 residues. Here the CDR3 reads CASSIEGTSGPPYNEQFF. The DNA of the CDR3 is TGTGCCAGTAGTATAGAGGGGACTAGCGGGCCCCCGTACAATGAGCAGTTCTTC.

This sequence joins TRBV15 and TRBJ2-3; TRBD1 might be the D (5 bases). Trimming cost V 2 bases and J 5 bases, with 11 bases left between them. The germline CDR1 and CDR2 sequences are LNHNV and YYDKDF (reference sequence). CDR3 length equals 14 residues. CDR3 nucleotide sequence: TGTGCCACCAGCAGACAGGGTGGTGGAGATACGCAGTATTTT. This encodes CATSRQGGGDTQYF. The full variable domain, its missing parts supplied by reference TRBV15 and TRBJ2-3, is DAMVIQNPRYQVTQFGKPVTLSCSQTLNHNVMYWYQQKSSQAPKLLFHYYDKDFNNEADTPDNFQSRRPNTSFCFLDIRSPGLGDTAMYLCATSRQGGGDTQYFGPGTRLTVL.

This clone has a single count. The rearrangement uses TRBV2 and TRBJ2-7; tentative D call: TRBD2 (6 bases). The CDR3 consists of 12 residues. The V gene's germline CDR1 is SNHLY and CDR2 FYNNEI. V lost 7 bases and J 4 bases, leaving 11 bases between the germline ends. CDR3 coding DNA: TGTGCCAGCACGCGGGGACGTTACGAGCAGTACTTC. Protein product: CASTRGRYEQYF.

This sequence joins TRBV7-2 and TRBJ2-3; 9 bases line up with TRBD1. V shed 10 bases, J shed 2 bases, and the junction held 7 bases outside the gene matches. Germline CDR1 and CDR2: SGHTA and FQGNSA. There are 14 residues in the CDR3. The CDR3 DNA reads TGTGCCACTCAACGGGACAGGGCCACAGATACGCAGTATTTT. This sequence encodes CATQRDRATDTQYF.

This clone was found a few times. The V call is TRBV6-5, the J call TRBJ2-4; TRBD1 aligns across 7 bases. Germline CDR1 is MNHEY and CDR2 is SVGAGI. V shed 7 bases, J shed 4 bases, and the junction held 10 bases outside the gene matches. CDR3 length equals 15 residues. CDR3 coding DNA: TGTGCCAGCATACCGCACGGGACAGAAAAAAACATTCAGTACTTC. It yields the protein CASIPHGTEKNIQYF.

The chain employs TRBV5-1 and TRBJ2-5; weak D call: TRBD2 (5 bases). The CDR3 consists of 14 residues. The V end lost 5 bases, the J end lost 4 bases, and 15 bases lay between the germline ends. CDR1 SGHRS and CDR2 YFSETQ come from the germline V gene. The CDR3 DNA reads as TGCGCCAGCAGTCCCGATGGAGGACCAGAGACCCAGTACTTC. This sequence encodes CASSPDGGPETQYF.

The J gene is TRBJ2-2, the V gene TRBV2; weak D call: TRBD1 (6 bases). The CDR3 is 12 residues long. The germline gives CDR1 SNHLY, CDR2 FYNNEI. Trimming removed 4 bases at V and 8 bases at J, with 8 bases between. In DNA form, the CDR3 reads TGTGCCAGCAGTGTCGGGACAGGGGAGCTGTTTTTT. Translated: CASSVGTGELFF.

This clone was counted once. This chain connects TRBV7-2 to TRBJ2-7; a weak D match, TRBD2 (6 bases). CDR3 length: 14 amino acids. Trimming removed 1 base at V and 2 bases at J, with 9 bases between. Per germline, CDR1 SGHTA and CDR2 FQGNSA. The CDR3 protein is CASSLEGGAYEQYF. The CDR3 region has the DNA TGTGCCAGCAGCTTAGAGGGAGGCGCCTACGAGCAGTACTTC. The entire variable domain, with the rest obtained from reference TRBV7-2 and TRBJ2-7, is as follows: GAGVSQSPSNKVTEKGKDVELRCDPISGHTALYWYRQSLGQGLEFLIYFQGNSAPDKSGLPSDRFSAERTGGSVSTLTIQRTQQEDSAVYLCASSLEGGAYEQYFGPGTRLTVT.

Here the CDR3 DNA reads TGTGCCAGCAGCCCAAAAGCGGGGTTGTGGGACGAGCAGTACTTC. Translated, it gives CASSPKAGLWDEQYF. This chain links TRBV5-4 with TRBJ2-7; 7 positions agree with TRBD2. In germline, CDR1 is SGHNT, CDR2 YYREEE (reference sequence). Trimming took 4 bases from V and 5 from J; bases not matched to a gene: 12. The CDR3 extends over 15 amino acids.

The chain recombines TRBV4-3 with TRBJ2-1; 8 bases agree with TRBD2. Losses at the gene ends were 1 base for V and 6 bases for J; bases not matched to a gene: 11. Germline CDR1 is LGHNA and CDR2 is YSLEER. This CDR3 contains 17 residues. The CDR3 nucleotides read TGCGCCAGCAGCCAAGCCCCGGGAGGGACGTCTGTCAATGAGCAGTTCTTC. Translation gives CASSQAPGGTSVNEQFF.

The chain combines TRBV29-1 with TRBJ1-2; 8 bases map to TRBD1. Germline V gene lookup returns CDR1 SQVTM and CDR2 ANQGSEA. The length of the CDR3 is 16 residues. V shed 4 bases and J 4 bases; nucleotides not matched to a gene: 14. CDR3 bases: TGCAGCGTTGGGAGGGGGAGAGAGGGACAGGTCTATGGCTACACCTTC. It codes for CSVGRGREGQVYGYTF.

The genes are TRBV6-5 and TRBJ2-3; maybe TRBD2 (5 bases). There are 16 residues in the CDR3. With 6 bases removed from V and 0 bases from J, the gap between germline ends came to 16 bases. Germline values: CDR1 MNHEY, CDR2 SVGAGI. The CDR3: CASRYGLISSTDTQYF. The CDR3 nucleotides are TGTGCCAGCAGATACGGACTCATATCTAGCACAGATACGCAGTATTTT.

The CDR3 coding sequence is TGTGCCAGCAGCACCACCGGGGGGAGGCACGAGCAGTACTTC. It encodes CASSTTGGRHEQYF. The chain couples TRBV7-6 to TRBJ2-7; 7 positions match TRBD2. With V trimmed by 5 bases and J by 5 bases, 9 bases remained unmatched. Germline-derived CDR1 and CDR2 are SGHVS and FNYEAQ. There are 14 residues in the CDR3. Combining the CDR3 with reference TRBV7-6 and TRBJ2-7 gives the whole variable domain GAGVSQSPRYKVTKRGQDVALRCDPISGHVSLYWYRQALGQGPEFLTYFNYEAQQDKSGLPNDRFSAERPEGSISTLTIQRTEQRDSAMYRCASSTTGGRHEQYFGPGTRLTVT.

V usage is TRBV13 and J usage is TRBJ1-4, with D possibly being TRBD1 (5 bases). Trimming took off 0 bases at V and 5 bases at J, with 16 bases between the two ends. The germline V gene encodes CDR1 PRHDT and CDR2 FYEKMQ (reference sequence). CDR3 length equals 17 residues. The CDR3 nucleotides are TGTGCCAGCAGCTTAGGCGCTGGGGCAGGTAAAAATGAAAAACTGTTTTTT. It translates to CASSLGAGAGKNEKLFF.